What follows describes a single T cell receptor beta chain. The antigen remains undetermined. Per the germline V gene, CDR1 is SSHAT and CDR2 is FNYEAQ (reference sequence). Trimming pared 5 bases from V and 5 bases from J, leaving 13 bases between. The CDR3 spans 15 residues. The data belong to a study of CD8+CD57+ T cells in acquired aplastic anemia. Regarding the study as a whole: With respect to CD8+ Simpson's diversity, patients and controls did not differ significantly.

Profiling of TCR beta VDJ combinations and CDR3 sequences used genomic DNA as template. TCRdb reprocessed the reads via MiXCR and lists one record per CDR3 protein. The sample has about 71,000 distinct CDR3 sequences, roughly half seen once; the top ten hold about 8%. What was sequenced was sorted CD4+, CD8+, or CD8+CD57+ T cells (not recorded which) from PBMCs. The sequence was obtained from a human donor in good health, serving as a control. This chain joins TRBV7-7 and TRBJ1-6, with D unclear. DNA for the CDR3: TGTGCCAGCAGCCCGCGGGAGTCCAATAATTCACCCCTCCACTTT. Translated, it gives CASSPRESNNSPLHF.